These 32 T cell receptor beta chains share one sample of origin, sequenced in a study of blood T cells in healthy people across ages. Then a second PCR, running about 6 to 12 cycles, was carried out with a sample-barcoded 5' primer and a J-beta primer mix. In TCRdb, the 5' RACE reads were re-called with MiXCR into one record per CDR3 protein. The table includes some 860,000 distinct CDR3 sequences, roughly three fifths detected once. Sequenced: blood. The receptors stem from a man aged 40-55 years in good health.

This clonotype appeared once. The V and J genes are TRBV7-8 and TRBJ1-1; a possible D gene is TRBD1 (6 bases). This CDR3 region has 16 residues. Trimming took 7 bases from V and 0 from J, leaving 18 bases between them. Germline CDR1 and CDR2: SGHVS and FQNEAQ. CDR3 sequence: CASNTQGSKMNTEAFF. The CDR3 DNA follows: TGTGCCAGCAACACGCAGGGGTCCAAGATGAACACTGAAGCTTTCTTT.

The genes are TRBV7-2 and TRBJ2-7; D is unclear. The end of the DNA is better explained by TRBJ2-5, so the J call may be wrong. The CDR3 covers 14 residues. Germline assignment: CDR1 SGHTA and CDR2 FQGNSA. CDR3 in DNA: TGTGCCAGCAGCACCCGGTCGAGCAGTAGGACCCAGTACTTC. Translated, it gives CASSTRSSSRTQYF.

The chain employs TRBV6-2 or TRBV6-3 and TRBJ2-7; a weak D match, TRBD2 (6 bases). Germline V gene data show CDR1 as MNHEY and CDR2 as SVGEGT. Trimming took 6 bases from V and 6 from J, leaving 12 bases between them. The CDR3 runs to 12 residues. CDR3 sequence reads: CASSQTRTEQYF. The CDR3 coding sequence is TGTGCCAGCAGCCAGACTAGGACCGAGCAGTACTTC.

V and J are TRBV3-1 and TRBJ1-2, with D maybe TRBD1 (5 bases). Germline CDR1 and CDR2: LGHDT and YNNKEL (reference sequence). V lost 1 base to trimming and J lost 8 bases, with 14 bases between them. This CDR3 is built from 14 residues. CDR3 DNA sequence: TGTGCCAGCAGCCAAGTAGACAGTGTTTACGGCTACACCTTC. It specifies CASSQVDSVYGYTF.

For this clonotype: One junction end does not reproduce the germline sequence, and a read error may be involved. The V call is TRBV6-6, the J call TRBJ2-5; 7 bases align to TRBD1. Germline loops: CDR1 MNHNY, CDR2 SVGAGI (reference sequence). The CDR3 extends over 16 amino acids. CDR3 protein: CASSYLWGQKQETQYF. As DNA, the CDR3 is TGTGCCAGCAGTTACCTCTGGGGACAGAAGCAAGAGACCCAGTACTTT.

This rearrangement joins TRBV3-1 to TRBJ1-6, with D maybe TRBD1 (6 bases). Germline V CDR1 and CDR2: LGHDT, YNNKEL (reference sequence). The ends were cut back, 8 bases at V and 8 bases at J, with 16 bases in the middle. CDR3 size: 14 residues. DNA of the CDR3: TGTGCCAGCGAGGACAAGGGGGTTCATTCACCCCTCCACTTT. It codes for CASEDKGVHSPLHF.

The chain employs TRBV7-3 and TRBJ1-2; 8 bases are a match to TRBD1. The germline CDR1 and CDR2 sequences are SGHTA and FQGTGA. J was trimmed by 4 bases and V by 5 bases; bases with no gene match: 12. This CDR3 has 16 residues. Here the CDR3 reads CASSPHLVDRGYGYTF. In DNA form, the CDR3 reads TGTGCCAGCAGCCCCCATTTGGTTGACAGGGGCTATGGCTACACCTTC. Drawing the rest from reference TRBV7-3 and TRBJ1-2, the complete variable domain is GAGVSQTPSNKVTEKGKYVELRCDPISGHTALYWYRQSLGQGPEFLIYFQGTGAADDSGLPNDRFFAVRPEGSVSTLKIQRTERGDSAVYLCASSPHLVDRGYGYTFGSGTRLTVV.

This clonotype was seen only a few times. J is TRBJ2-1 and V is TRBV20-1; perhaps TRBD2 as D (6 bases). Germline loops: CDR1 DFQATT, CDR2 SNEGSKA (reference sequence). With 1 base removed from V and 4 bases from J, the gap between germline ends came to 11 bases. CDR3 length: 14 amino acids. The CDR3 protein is CSARAASEYNEQFF. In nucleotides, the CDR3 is TGCAGTGCTAGAGCGGCTAGCGAGTACAATGAGCAGTTCTTC.

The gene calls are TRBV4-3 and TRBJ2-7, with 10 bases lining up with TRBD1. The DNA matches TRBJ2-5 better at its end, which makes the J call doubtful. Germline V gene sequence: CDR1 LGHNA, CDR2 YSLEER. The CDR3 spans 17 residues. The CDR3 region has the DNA TGCGCCAGCAGCCGGCGAACCCCCGGGACAGGGGAAGAGACCCAGTACTTC. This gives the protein CASSRRTPGTGEETQYF.

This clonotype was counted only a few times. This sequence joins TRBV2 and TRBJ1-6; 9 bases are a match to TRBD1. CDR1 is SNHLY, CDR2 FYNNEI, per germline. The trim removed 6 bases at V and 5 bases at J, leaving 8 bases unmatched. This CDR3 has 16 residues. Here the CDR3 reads CASSRERTGDNSPLHF. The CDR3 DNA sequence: TGTGCCAGCAGCCGGGAAAGGACAGGGGATAATTCACCCCTCCACTTT.

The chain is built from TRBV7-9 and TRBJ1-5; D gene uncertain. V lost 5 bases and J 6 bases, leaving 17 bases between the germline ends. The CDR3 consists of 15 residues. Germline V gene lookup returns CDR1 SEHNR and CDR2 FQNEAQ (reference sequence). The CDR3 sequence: CASSPQGAGSQPQHF. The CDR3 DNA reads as TGTGCCAGCAGCCCCCAAGGTGCCGGGAGTCAGCCCCAGCATTTT.

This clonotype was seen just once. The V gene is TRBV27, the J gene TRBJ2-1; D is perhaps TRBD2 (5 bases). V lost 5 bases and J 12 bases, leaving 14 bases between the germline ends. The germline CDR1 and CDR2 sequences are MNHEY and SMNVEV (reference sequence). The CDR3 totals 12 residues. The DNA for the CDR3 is TGTGCCAGCAGTGCTTATACGGGGAGGCAGTTCTTC. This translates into CASSAYTGRQFF.

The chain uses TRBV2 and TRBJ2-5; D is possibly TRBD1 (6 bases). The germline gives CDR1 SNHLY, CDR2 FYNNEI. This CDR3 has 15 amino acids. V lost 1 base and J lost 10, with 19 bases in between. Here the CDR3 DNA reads TGTGCCAGCAGTGAAGGGGGACACCTCGGCTCTATCCAGTACTTC. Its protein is CASSEGGHLGSIQYF. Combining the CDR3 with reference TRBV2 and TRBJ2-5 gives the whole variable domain EPEVTQTPSHQVTQMGQEVILRCVPISNHLYFYWYRQILGQKVEFLVSFYNNEISEKSEIFDDQFSVERPDGSNFTLKIRSTKLEDSAMYFCASSEGGHLGSIQYFGPGTRLLVL.

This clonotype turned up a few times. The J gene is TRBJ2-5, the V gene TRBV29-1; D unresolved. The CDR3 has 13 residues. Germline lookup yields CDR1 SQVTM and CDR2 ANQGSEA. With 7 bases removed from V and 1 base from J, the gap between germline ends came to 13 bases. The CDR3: CSGGRAGQETQYF. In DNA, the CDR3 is TGCAGCGGGGGTAGGGCAGGCCAAGAGACCCAGTACTTC.

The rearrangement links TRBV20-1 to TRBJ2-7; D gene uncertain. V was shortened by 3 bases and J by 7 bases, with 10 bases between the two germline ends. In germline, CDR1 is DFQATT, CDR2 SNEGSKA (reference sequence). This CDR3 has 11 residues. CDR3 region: CSARAVAEQYF. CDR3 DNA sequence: TGCAGTGCTAGGGCCGTCGCTGAGCAGTACTTC.

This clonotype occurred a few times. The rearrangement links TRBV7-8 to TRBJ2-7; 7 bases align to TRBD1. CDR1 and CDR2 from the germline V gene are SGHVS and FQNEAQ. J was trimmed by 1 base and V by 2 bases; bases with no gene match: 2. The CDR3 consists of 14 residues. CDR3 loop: CASSLSTGSYEQYF. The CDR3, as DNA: TGTGCCAGCAGCTTATCGACAGGGTCCTACGAGCAGTACTTC.

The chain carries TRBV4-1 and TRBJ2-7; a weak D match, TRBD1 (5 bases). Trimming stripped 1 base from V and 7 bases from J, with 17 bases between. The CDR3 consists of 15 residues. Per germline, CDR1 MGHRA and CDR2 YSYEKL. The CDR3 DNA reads TGCGCCAGCAGCCAAGGCTTAGGGGTCGACAATGAGCAGTACTTC. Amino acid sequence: CASSQGLGVDNEQYF.

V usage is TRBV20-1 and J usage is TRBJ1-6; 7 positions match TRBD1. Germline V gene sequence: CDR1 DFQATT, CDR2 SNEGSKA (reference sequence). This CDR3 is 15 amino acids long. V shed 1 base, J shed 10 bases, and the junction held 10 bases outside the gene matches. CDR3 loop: CSARAVQGGESPLHF. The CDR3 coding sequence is TGCAGTGCTAGAGCCGTCCAGGGGGGTGAATCACCCCTCCACTTT.

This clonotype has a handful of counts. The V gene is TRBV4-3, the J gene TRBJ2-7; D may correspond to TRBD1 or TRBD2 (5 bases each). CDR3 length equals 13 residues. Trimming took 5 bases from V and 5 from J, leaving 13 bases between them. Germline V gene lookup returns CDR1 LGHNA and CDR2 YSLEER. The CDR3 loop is CASSRGAGDEQYF. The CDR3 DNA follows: TGCGCCAGCAGCAGAGGGGCGGGTGACGAGCAGTACTTC.

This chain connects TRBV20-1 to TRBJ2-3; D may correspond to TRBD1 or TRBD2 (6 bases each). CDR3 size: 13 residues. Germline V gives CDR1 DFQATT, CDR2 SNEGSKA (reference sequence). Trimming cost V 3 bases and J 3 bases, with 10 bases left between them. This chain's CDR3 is CSASRGATDTQYF. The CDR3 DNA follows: TGCAGTGCTAGTAGGGGGGCTACAGATACGCAGTATTTT.

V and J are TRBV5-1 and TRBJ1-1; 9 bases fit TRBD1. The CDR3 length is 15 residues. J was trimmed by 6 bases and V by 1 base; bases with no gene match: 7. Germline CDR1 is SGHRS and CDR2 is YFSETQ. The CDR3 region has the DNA TGCGCCAGCAGCTTGACAGTAGGGACAGGGCCTGAAGCTTTCTTT. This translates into CASSLTVGTGPEAFF.

Here the CDR3 reads CATSGDGGLFDGYTF. CDR3 sequence (DNA): TGTGCCACCAGTGGGGACGGGGGGCTGTTTGATGGCTACACCTTC. V usage is TRBV24-1 and J usage is TRBJ1-2; possibly TRBD1 for D (6 bases). Trimming removed 5 bases at V and 6 bases at J, with 18 bases between. Looked up from germline, CDR1 is KGHDR and CDR2 is SFDVKD. This CDR3 comprises 15 residues.

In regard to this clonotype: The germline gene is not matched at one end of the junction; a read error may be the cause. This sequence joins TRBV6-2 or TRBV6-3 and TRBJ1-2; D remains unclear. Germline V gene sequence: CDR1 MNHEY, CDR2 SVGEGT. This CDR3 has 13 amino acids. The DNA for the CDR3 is TGCGCCAGCAGACTCAGTCCCTTCTTCAGCTACACCTTC. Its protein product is CASRLSPFFSYTF.

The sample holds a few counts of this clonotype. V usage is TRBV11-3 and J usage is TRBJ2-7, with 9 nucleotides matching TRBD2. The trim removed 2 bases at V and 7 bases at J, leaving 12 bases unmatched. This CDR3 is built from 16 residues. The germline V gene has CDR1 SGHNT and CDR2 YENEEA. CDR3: CASSLSGLAFAGEQYF. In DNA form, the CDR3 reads TGTGCCAGCAGCTTATCGGGACTAGCTTTCGCCGGGGAGCAGTACTTC.

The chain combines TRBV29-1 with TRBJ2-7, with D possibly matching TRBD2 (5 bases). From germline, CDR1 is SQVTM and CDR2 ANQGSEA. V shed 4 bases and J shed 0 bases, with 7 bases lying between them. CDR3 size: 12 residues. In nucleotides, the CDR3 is TGCAGCGTTGGACGGGACTCCTACGAGCAGTACTTC. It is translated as CSVGRDSYEQYF.

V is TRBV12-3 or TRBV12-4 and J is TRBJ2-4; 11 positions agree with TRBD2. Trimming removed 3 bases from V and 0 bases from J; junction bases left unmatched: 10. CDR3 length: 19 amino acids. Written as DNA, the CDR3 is TGTGCCAGCAGTTTCATGGTAGCGGGAGGGCCTTTAGCCAAAAACATTCAGTACTTC. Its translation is CASSFMVAGGPLAKNIQYF.

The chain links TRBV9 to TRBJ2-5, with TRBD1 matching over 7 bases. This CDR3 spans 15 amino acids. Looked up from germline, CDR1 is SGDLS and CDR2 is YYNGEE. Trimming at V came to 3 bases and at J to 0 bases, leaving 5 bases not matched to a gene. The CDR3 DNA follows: TGTGCCAGCAGCGCCGGGACAGTCTACCAAGAGACCCAGTACTTC. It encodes CASSAGTVYQETQYF.

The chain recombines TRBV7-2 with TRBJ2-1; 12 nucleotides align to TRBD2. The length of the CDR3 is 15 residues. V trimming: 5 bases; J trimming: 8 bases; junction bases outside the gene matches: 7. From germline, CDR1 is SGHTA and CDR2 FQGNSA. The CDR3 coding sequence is TGTGCCAGCAGCCCTAGACTAGCGGGAGCTCATGAGCAGTTCTTC. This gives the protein CASSPRLAGAHEQFF.

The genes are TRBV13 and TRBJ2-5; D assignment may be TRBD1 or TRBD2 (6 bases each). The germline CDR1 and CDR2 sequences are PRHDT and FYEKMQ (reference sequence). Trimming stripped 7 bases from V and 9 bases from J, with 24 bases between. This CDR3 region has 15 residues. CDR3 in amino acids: CASMRRAGLEGAQYF. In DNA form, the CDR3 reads TGTGCCAGCATGCGGCGAGCGGGCCTCGAGGGGGCCCAGTACTTC.

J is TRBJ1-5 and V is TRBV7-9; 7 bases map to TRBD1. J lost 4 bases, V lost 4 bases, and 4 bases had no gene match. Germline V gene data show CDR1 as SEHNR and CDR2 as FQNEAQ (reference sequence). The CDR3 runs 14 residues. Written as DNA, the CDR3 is TGTGCCAGCAGCTGGGACAGCATAAATCAGCCCCAGCATTTT. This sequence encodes CASSWDSINQPQHF.

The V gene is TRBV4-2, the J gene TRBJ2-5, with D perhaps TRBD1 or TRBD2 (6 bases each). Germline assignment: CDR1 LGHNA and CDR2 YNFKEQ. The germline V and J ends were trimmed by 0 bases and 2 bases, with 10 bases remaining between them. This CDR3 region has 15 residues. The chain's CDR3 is CASSQDEGGQETQYF. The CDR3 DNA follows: TGTGCCAGCAGCCAAGATGAGGGGGGTCAAGAGACCCAGTACTTC.

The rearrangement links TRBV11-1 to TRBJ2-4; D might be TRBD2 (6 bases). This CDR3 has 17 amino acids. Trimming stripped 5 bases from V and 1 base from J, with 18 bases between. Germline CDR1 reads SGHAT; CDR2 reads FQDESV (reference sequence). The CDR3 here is CASSAPGLGGAKNIQYF. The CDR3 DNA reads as TGTGCCAGCAGCGCTCCGGGACTCGGAGGGGCCAAAAACATTCAGTACTTC.